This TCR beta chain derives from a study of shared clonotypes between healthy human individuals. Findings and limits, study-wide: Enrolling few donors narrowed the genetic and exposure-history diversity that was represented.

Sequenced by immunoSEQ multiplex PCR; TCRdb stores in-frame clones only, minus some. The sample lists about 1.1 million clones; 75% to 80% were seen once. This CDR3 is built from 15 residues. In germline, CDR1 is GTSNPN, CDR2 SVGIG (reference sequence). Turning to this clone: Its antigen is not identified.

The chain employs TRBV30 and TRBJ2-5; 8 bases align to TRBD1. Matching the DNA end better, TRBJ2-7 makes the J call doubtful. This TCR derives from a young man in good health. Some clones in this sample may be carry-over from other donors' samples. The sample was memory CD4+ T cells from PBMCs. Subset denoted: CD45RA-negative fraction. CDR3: CAWNVRDRSSYEQYF. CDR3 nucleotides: TGTGCCTGGAACGTACGGGACAGGAGCTCCTACGAGCAGTACTTC.